These T cell receptor beta chains were read from a single sample in a study of T cells after yellow fever vaccination. TCRdb itself ran the 5' RACE reads through MiXCR, one entry per CDR3 protein. The data contain 240,000 or so distinct CDR3 sequences, 6.9% of them seen just once; the ten biggest clones take up roughly 0.86%. This specimen consisted of CD4+ T cells sorted from PBMCs, obtained 15 days after the yellow fever booster vaccination. The receptors here all came from a man younger than 40 who received the YFV17D yellow fever vaccine. The CDR3 runs from the conserved cysteine through the conserved F or W. A D gene is named only where the DNA matches it firmly. Size values are once, few and many counts, or a class for expanded clones, and some rows have none.

.,16,TRBJ2-3,.,TRBV7-6,CASSLGPPTSTDTQYF,TGTGCCAGCAGCTTAGGGCCGCCCACCTCCACAGATACGCAGTATTTT
few,14,TRBJ2-7,.,TRBV18,CASSLQRSSYEQYF,TGTGCCAGCTCGCTACAGAGGAGCTCCTACGAGCAGTACTTC
.,13,TRBJ2-7,.,TRBV12-3/TRBV12-4,CASSFGGYDEQYF,TGTGCCAGCAGTTTCGGAGGATACGACGAGCAGTACTTC
.,15,TRBJ2-2,TRBD2,TRBV20-1,CSARTSGSSAGELFF,TGCAGTGCTAGAACTAGCGGGAGTTCGGCCGGGGAGCTGTTTTTT
many,14,TRBJ2-7,.,TRBV7-2,CASSFFRGTYEQYF,TGTGCCAGCAGCTTTTTTCGGGGGACCTACGAGCAGTACTTC
many,18,TRBJ2-1,TRBD2,TRBV6-2/TRBV6-3,CASSYGVAGTFTYNEQFF,TGTGCCAGCAGTTACGGAGTAGCGGGGACCTTCACCTACAATGAGCAGTTCTTC
.,13,TRBJ2-7,TRBD1,TRBV7-9,CASSTWTGDEQYF,TGTGCCAGCAGCACCTGGACAGGGGACGAGCAGTACTTC
many,13,TRBJ2-7,.,TRBV3-1,CASSQAWNYEQYF,TGTGCCAGCAGCCAAGCATGGAACTACGAGCAGTACTTC
.,17,TRBJ2-5,TRBD1,TRBV4-3,CASSQAGTGITRETQYF,TGCGCCAGCAGCCAGGCCGGGACAGGGATCACCCGGGAGACCCAGTACTTC
.,14,TRBJ2-4,.,TRBV20-1,CSAPLRGNKNIQYF,TGCAGTGCTCCCTTGAGGGGGAACAAAAACATTCAGTACTTC
few,15,TRBJ1-5,.,TRBV12-3/TRBV12-4,CASSFWAASNQPQHF,TGTGCCAGCAGTTTCTGGGCAGCTAGCAATCAGCCCCAGCATTTT
many,14,TRBJ2-1,.,TRBV27,CASSFRIARNEQFF,TGTGCCAGCAGTTTTCGTATAGCCCGCAATGAGCAGTTCTTC
.,14,TRBJ2-1,.,TRBV5-1,CASSLEGVDDEQFF,TGCGCCAGCAGCTTGGAGGGGGTGGACGATGAGCAGTTCTTC
many,15,TRBJ2-4,.,TRBV29-1,CSVASAHLAKNIQYF,TGCAGCGTGGCTAGCGCCCACCTAGCCAAAAACATTCAGTACTTC
many,12,TRBJ2-2,.,TRBV11-2,CASSFDFGELFF,TGTGCCAGCAGCTTTGATTTCGGGGAGCTGTTTTTT
few,15,TRBJ1-1,.,TRBV7-9,CASSVHRAMNTEAFF,TGTGCCAGCAGCGTTCACAGAGCTATGAACACTGAAGCTTTCTTT
.,16,TRBJ2-1,TRBD2,TRBV14,CASRRTSGRAGNEQFF,TGTGCCAGCAGAAGGACTAGCGGGAGGGCGGGCAATGAGCAGTTCTTC
.,13,TRBJ1-2,.,TRBV5-4,CASSLHGEAGYTF,TGTGCCAGCAGCTTGCACGGGGAGGCTGGCTACACCTTC
few,14,TRBJ2-7,.,TRBV6-5,CASSYRHGSHEQYF,TGTGCCAGCAGTTACCGACACGGGAGCCACGAGCAGTACTTC
.,13,TRBJ2-3,.,TRBV27,CASSFVGSDTQYF,TGTGCCAGCAGTTTTGTAGGTTCGGATACGCAGTATTTT
few,14,TRBJ2-1,TRBD2,TRBV19,CASSRLAAYNEQFF,TGTGCCAGTAGCCGACTAGCGGCTTACAATGAGCAGTTCTTC
.,16,TRBJ2-1,.,TRBV20-1,CCARSSRGGGYNEQFF,TGCTGTGCTAGAAGCTCGAGGGGAGGGGGTTACAATGAGCAGTTCTTC